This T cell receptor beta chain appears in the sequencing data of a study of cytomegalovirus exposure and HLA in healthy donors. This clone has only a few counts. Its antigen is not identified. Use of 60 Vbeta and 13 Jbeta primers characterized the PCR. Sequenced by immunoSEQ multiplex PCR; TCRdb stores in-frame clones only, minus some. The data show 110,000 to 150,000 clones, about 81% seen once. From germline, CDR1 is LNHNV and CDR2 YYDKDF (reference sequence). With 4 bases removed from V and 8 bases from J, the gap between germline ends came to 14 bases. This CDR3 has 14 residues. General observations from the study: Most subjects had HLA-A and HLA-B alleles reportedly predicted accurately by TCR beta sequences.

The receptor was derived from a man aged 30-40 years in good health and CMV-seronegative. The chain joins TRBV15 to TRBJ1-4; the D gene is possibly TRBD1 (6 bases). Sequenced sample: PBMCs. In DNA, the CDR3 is TGTGCCACCAGCATTACCGGGACACTGGAAAAACTGTTTTTT. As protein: CATSITGTLEKLFF.